This is a list of T cell receptor beta chains from one sample in a study of early stage breast cancer tumors. The assay was immunoSEQ multiplex PCR, and TCRdb's table has in-frame clones only and misses some. The repertoire consists of 70,000 or so clones, with 75% to 90% occurring once and the leading ten covering approximately 4.8%. Sequencing input: blood. The receptors were gathered from a person aged 35 to 50 with breast cancer. Both conserved end residues are part of each CDR3. Fields, in order: J gene, V gene, D gene, clone size, CDR3 protein, CDR3 DNA. A D gene is named only where the DNA matches it firmly. A clone size is listed for some rows: how often the clone was seen (once, few, many), or a class if it is expanded.

TRBJ2-7 TRBV7-9 . . CASSLGGASFYEQYF TGTGCCAGCAGCTTAGGAGGGGCCTCCTTCTACGAGCAGTACTTC
TRBJ2-2 TRBV11-2 . . CASSAYPSGTGELFF TGTGCCAGCAGCGCCTACCCTTCGGGCACCGGGGAGCTGTTTTTT
TRBJ2-3 TRBV2 TRBD2 . CASSDRGGLAVTSTDTQYF TGTGCCAGCAGTGATAGGGGGGGACTAGCGGTAACCTCCACAGATACGCAGTATTTT
TRBJ2-1 TRBV19 TRBD2 . CASSMGRDNEQFF TGTGCCAGTAGTATGGGGAGGGACAATGAGCAGTTCTTC
TRBJ2-6 TRBV7-9 TRBD1 . CASSLGGDSLSGGANVLTF TGTGCCAGCAGCTTAGGAGGGGACAGCCTCTCAGGTGGGGCCAACGTCCTGACTTTC
TRBJ2-7 TRBV5-1 TRBD1 . CASSLGQGYSYEQYF TGCGCCAGCAGCCTAGGACAGGGGTATTCGTACGAGCAGTACTTC
TRBJ1-1 TRBV28 . . CASSLRGLEAFF TGTGCCAGCAGTTTGCGGGGGCTGGAAGCTTTCTTT
TRBJ1-4 TRBV7-9 . . CASRHGGAREKLFF TGTGCCAGCAGACATGGAGGGGCAAGGGAAAAACTGTTTTTT
TRBJ2-1 TRBV7-9 TRBD2 . CASITSGRMGNEQFF TGTGCCAGCATCACGAGCGGGAGAATGGGCAATGAGCAGTTCTTC
TRBJ1-2 TRBV30 . . CAWSVWTPANYGYTF TGTGCCTGGAGTGTCTGGACGCCTGCTAACTATGGCTACACCTTC
TRBJ2-1 TRBV6-5 . many CASSAQEESEQFF TGTGCCAGCAGTGCTCAGGAGGAGAGTGAGCAGTTCTTC
TRBJ2-5 TRBV10-3 TRBD1 . CAISVQGADTETQYF TGTGCCATCAGTGTTCAGGGGGCGGATACGGAGACCCAGTACTTC
TRBJ1-4 TRBV18 . . CASSPWAGEDEKLFF TGTGCCAGCTCACCCTGGGCAGGGGAAGACGAAAAACTGTTTTTT
TRBJ2-1 TRBV10-3 . . CAISESGLYNEQFF TGTGCCATCAGTGAGTCGGGCCTCTACAATGAGCAGTTCTTC
TRBJ2-1 TRBV6-5 . . CASSYSKRVPYNEQFF TGTGCCAGCAGTTACTCGAAGCGGGTACCCTACAATGAGCAGTTCTTC
TRBJ2-7 TRBV6-1 . once CASSEAGDTYEQYF TGTGCCAGCAGTGAAGCGGGGGACACCTACGAGCAGTACTTC
TRBJ2-7 TRBV7-9 . . CASSFGSSYEQYF TGTGCCAGCTCGTTTGGTAGCTCCTACGAGCAGTACTTC
TRBJ2-7 TRBV5-1 TRBD2 . CASSLGLAGINYEQYF TGCGCCAGCAGCTTAGGTCTAGCGGGGATCAACTACGAGCAGTACTTC
TRBJ1-1 TRBV18 . . CASSRSQGNTEAFF TGTGCCAGCTCACGCTCTCAGGGGAACACTGAAGCTTTCTTT
TRBJ2-7 TRBV4-1 . few CASSQSQGPLEQYF TGCGCCAGCAGCCAAAGTCAGGGACCTTTGGAGCAGTACTTC
TRBJ2-5 TRBV6-6 TRBD1 . CAISTGVVEDQYF TGTGCCATCTCGACAGGGGTTGTCGAGGACCAGTACTTC
TRBJ1-2 TRBV7-3 . . CASSPSDSGGYTF TGTGCCAGCAGCCCGTCCGACTCCGGAGGCTACACCTTC
TRBJ2-5 TRBV5-1 TRBD2 . CASSPEALAGETQYF TGCGCCAGCAGCCCCGAGGCGCTAGCGGGCGAGACCCAGTACTTC
TRBJ1-1 TRBV6-5 . . CASSYSARMNTEAFF TGTGCCAGCAGTTACTCTGCCCGGATGAACACTGAAGCTTTCTTT
TRBJ1-4 TRBV9 . . CASSVASSAGKLFF TGTGCCAGCAGCGTAGCTTCCTCTGCGGGAAAACTGTTTTTT
TRBJ2-1 TRBV4-2 . . CASSQDHQGLEQFF TGTGCCAGCAGCCAAGACCACCAGGGATTAGAGCAGTTCTTC
TRBJ2-5 TRBV2 . . CASKSADQETQYF TGTGCCAGCAAGTCCGCGGACCAAGAGACCCAGTACTTC
TRBJ2-3 TRBV12-5 TRBD2 . CASGLRAGGTDTQYF TGTGCTAGTGGTTTGAGAGCGGGAGGGACAGATACGCAGTATTTT
TRBJ2-3 TRBV7-9 . . CASSPSGYSTDTQYF TGTGCCAGCAGCCCCTCTGGGTATAGCACAGATACGCAGTATTTT
TRBJ1-1 TRBV18 . . CASSRETSMNTEAFF TGTGCCAGCTCTCGAGAGACAAGTATGAACACTGAAGCTTTCTTT
TRBJ1-2 TRBV15 . . CATSTRETNYGYTF TGTGCCACCAGCACTCGGGAGACTAACTATGGCTACACCTTC
TRBJ2-1 TRBV19 . once CASSRGAGGSNEQFF TGTGCCAGTAGCAGGGGGGCGGGAGGTTCCAATGAGCAGTTCTTC
TRBJ2-1 TRBV5-1 TRBD2 . CASSLAGGEQFF TGCGCCAGCAGCTTGGCCGGGGGGGAGCAGTTCTTC
TRBJ1-1 TRBV7-6 TRBD1 . CASSLAGQGDTEAFF TGTGCCAGCAGCTTAGCGGGACAGGGGGACACTGAAGCTTTCTTT
TRBJ2-7 TRBV7-9 TRBD1 . CASSFYGQGAIYEQYF TGTGCCAGCAGCTTTTACGGACAGGGGGCGATTTACGAGCAGTACTTC
TRBJ1-5 TRBV2 . . CASSAQGSGQPQHF TGTGCCAGCAGTGCCCAGGGGTCAGGGCAGCCCCAGCATTTT
TRBJ1-2 TRBV6-5 . . CASSRQDNYGYTF TGTGCCAGCAGCAGACAGGATAACTATGGCTACACCTTC
TRBJ1-2 TRBV28 . . CASSLDAGEANYGYTF TGTGCCAGCAGTTTAGACGCAGGGGAGGCTAACTATGGCTACACCTTC
TRBJ1-1 TRBV5-6 . . CASSLTVNTEAFF TGTGCCAGCAGCTTGACGGTCAACACTGAAGCTTTCTTT
TRBJ1-5 TRBV6-6 . . CASSYREGQPQHF TGTGCCAGCAGTTACAGGGAGGGTCAGCCCCAGCATTTT
TRBJ2-7 TRBV5-5 . . CASSLADPYEQYF TGTGCCAGCAGCTTGGCAGACCCCTACGAGCAGTACTTC
TRBJ1-1 TRBV7-9 . . CASSLYGENTEAFF TGTGCCAGCAGCTTATATGGGGAGAACACTGAAGCTTTCTTT
TRBJ2-1 TRBV4-1 . . CASSLDPSGARYNEQFF TGCGCCAGCAGCTTGGACCCGTCGGGAGCGAGGTACAATGAGCAGTTCTTC
TRBJ2-7 TRBV10-3 TRBD1 . CAISEFDGQAPTYEQYF TGTGCCATCAGTGAGTTCGACGGACAGGCCCCCACCTACGAGCAGTACTTC
TRBJ2-7 TRBV28 TRBD1 . CASGQFYEQYF TGTGCCTCGGGACAGTTCTACGAGCAGTACTTC
TRBJ1-3 TRBV19 . once CASSIGHNDRGNTIYF TGTGCCAGTAGTATAGGTCACAACGACAGAGGAAACACCATATATTTT
TRBJ2-1 TRBV7-9 . few CASSRGNEQFF TGTGCCAGCAGTAGGGGCAATGAGCAGTTCTTC
TRBJ2-3 TRBV7-2 . . CASSAGLSRADTQYF TGTGCCAGCAGCGCGGGCCTATCTCGGGCCGATACGCAGTATTTT
TRBJ2-3 TRBV7-3 . . CASSLSVGDTQYF TGTGCCAGCAGCTTATCCGTCGGTGATACGCAGTATTTT
TRBJ2-2 TRBV18 TRBD1 . CASSPGGNTGELFF TGTGCCAGCTCCCCAGGGGGGAACACCGGGGAGCTGTTTTTT
TRBJ2-3 TRBV6-5 . few CASSYSFQNTDTQYF TGTGCCAGCAGTTACTCGTTTCAGAACACAGATACGCAGTATTTT
TRBJ2-3 TRBV5-1 . once CASSYGPSTDTQYF TGCGCCAGCAGCTATGGTCCTAGCACAGATACGCAGTATTTT
TRBJ1-5 TRBV19 . few CASSPQRNQPQHF TGTGCCAGTAGTCCCCAAAGGAACCAGCCCCAGCATTTT
TRBJ1-1 TRBV2 . once CASSESPAPEAFF TGTGCCAGCAGTGAAAGTCCCGCTCCTGAAGCTTTCTTT